What follows is one T cell receptor (beta chain) and its context. The data stem from a study of blood T cell repertoires in COVID-19. About the research overall: The study drew acute and convalescent COVID-19 samples from the United States, Italy and Spain.

This CDR3 region has 14 residues. CDR1 and CDR2 (germline): SGHTA, FQGTGA. The V end lost 4 bases, the J end lost 3 bases, and 9 bases lay between the germline ends. Repertoires were generated with immunoSEQ multiplex PCR, while TCRdb's copy carries only in-frame clones and drops some. The sample consists of about 150,000 clones, approximately 78% of them appearing once. The genes are TRBV7-3 and TRBJ2-2, with D perhaps matching TRBD1 (5 bases). The clonotype comes from a human donor with acute or convalescent COVID-19. The donor label of this sample is uncertain. Specimen: peripheral blood. The CDR3 is CASSSSRDTGELFF. The CDR3 DNA is TGTGCCAGCAGCTCCTCCAGGGACACCGGGGAGCTGTTTTTT.